The 27 T cell receptor beta chains given below trace back to one sample, sequenced in a study of T cell changes during pregnancy in multiple sclerosis. Profiled with immunoSEQ multiplex PCR; TCRdb holds only in-frame clones, not every one. The data show roughly 40,000 clones, about 93% seen once. The starting material was CD4+ T cells from peripheral blood mononuclear cells, obtained in the third trimester of pregnancy. These receptors all stem from a female donor with multiple sclerosis, enrolled in a pregnancy study.

The V call is TRBV19, the J call TRBJ2-7, with 13 bases fitting TRBD2. The V segment lost 5 bases and the J segment 4 bases; nucleotides outside the gene matches: 8. The CDR3 totals 16 residues. Germline assignment: CDR1 LNHDA and CDR2 SQIVND (reference sequence). CDR3 amino acids: CASSAGLAGIRYEQYF. The CDR3 bases are TGTGCCAGTAGTGCGGGACTAGCGGGAATACGGTACGAGCAGTACTTC.

V usage is TRBV5-1 and J usage is TRBJ2-1, with 8 bases lining up with TRBD2. The CDR3 consists of 13 residues. Germline V gene sequence: CDR1 SGHRS, CDR2 YFSETQ. V shed 4 bases, J shed 11 bases, and the junction held 8 bases outside the gene matches. The chain's CDR3 is CASSTRLAGQQFF. CDR3 bases: TGCGCCAGCAGCACCCGTTTAGCGGGACAGCAGTTCTTC. Drawing the rest from reference TRBV5-1 and TRBJ2-1, the complete variable domain is KAGVTQTPRYLIKTRGQQVTLSCSPISGHRSVSWYQQTPGQGLQFLFEYFSETQRNKGNFPGRFSGRQFSNSRSEMNVSTLELGDSALYLCASSTRLAGQQFFGPGTRLTVL.

The chain links TRBV5-1 to TRBJ2-3; 8 positions agree with TRBD2. J gave up 4 bases and V 7 bases, and 14 bases lay outside the gene matches. The CDR3 loop spans 16 amino acids. Germline lookup yields CDR1 SGHRS and CDR2 YFSETQ. The CDR3 DNA sequence: TGCGCCAGCGCTCCCCCCCCCACGGGAGGGCCAGATACGCAGTATTTT. Protein sequence: CASAPPPTGGPDTQYF.

The CDR3 loop is CASSFGTPGETQYF. The DNA of the CDR3 is TGTGCCAGCAGCTTCGGGACACCGGGGGAGACCCAGTACTTC. The rearrangement uses TRBV7-9 and TRBJ2-5, with TRBD1 as a possible D gene (6 bases). Trimming removed 3 bases from V and 5 bases from J, with 13 bases in between. Per germline, CDR1 SEHNR and CDR2 FQNEAQ (reference sequence). This CDR3 is 14 amino acids long.

A remark on this clone: At one end, the junction sequence differs from germline, possibly due to a read error. The J gene is TRBJ1-4, the V gene TRBV18; 9 positions match TRBD1. The length of the CDR3 is 16 residues. Germline CDR1 is KGHSH and CDR2 is LQKENI. The CDR3 loop is CASSPQGYRGQEKLFF. The CDR3 coding sequence is TGTGCCAGCTCGCCACAAGGGTACAGGGGGCAGGAAAAACTGTTTTTT.

The V gene is TRBV5-1, the J gene TRBJ2-5; D is undetermined. The CDR3 loop spans 14 amino acids. Germline V gene sequence: CDR1 SGHRS, CDR2 YFSETQ. Trimming took 7 bases from V and 1 from J, leaving 14 bases between them. CDR3 sequence (DNA): TGCGCCAGCGCTAAGGCAGGCAGCCAAGAGACCCAGTACTTC. It translates to CASAKAGSQETQYF.

The chain uses TRBV5-1 and TRBJ2-3; the match to TRBD2 covers 8 bases. Germline values: CDR1 SGHRS, CDR2 YFSETQ. The V gene end was trimmed by 0 bases and the J gene end by 4 bases; junction bases not matched to a gene: 4. The CDR3 runs 15 residues. This CDR3 reads CASSLAAAGADTQYF. The CDR3 DNA reads as TGCGCCAGCAGCTTGGCCGCAGCGGGAGCAGATACGCAGTATTTT.

The V and J genes are TRBV28 and TRBJ2-7; 7 bases map to TRBD1. Germline trimming cut 6 bases from V and 3 bases from J; bases unmatched to any gene: 5. Germline V gives CDR1 MDHEN, CDR2 SYDVKM. The length of the CDR3 is 13 residues. CDR3 sequence reads: CASRTGLGYEQYF. CDR3 sequence (DNA): TGTGCCAGCAGGACAGGGTTGGGCTACGAGCAGTACTTC.

The chain has TRBV6-1 and TRBJ2-1; 7 bases agree with TRBD1. Germline V gene sequence: CDR1 MNHNS, CDR2 SASEGT. V trimming: 2 bases; J trimming: 8 bases; junction bases outside the gene matches: 3. This CDR3 is 13 amino acids long. CDR3 sequence (DNA): TGTGCCAGCAGTGAATACAGGGGTTATGAGCAGTTCTTC. It specifies CASSEYRGYEQFF.

V gene TRBV12-5 combines with J gene TRBJ1-1; no clear D. The CDR3 contains 14 residues. Deletions cut 1 base from V and 4 bases from J, with 10 bases between. The germline V gene has CDR1 LGHNT and CDR2 FRNRAP. This CDR3 is CASGLAGGSTEAFF. In DNA, the CDR3 is TGTGCTAGTGGTTTGGCGGGTGGGTCCACTGAAGCTTTCTTT. Combining the CDR3 with reference TRBV12-5 and TRBJ1-1 gives the whole variable domain DARVTQTPRHKVTEMGQEVTMRCQPILGHNTVFWYRQTMMQGLELLAYFRNRAPLDDSGMPKDRFSAEMPDATLATLKIQPSEPRDSAVYFCASGLAGGSTEAFFGQGTRLTVV.

The chain is built from TRBV27 and TRBJ2-7; 9 bases align to TRBD1. The CDR3 consists of 15 residues. Germline V gives CDR1 MNHEY, CDR2 SMNVEV (reference sequence). V trimming: 5 bases; J trimming: 0 bases; junction bases outside the gene matches: 5. CDR3 sequence: CASSPRTGVSYEQYF. As DNA, the CDR3 is TGTGCCAGCAGTCCCAGGACAGGGGTCTCCTACGAGCAGTACTTC.

The V call is TRBV7-9, the J call TRBJ2-7, with D hard to call. The V end was cut by 5 bases, the J end by 0 bases, with 8 bases between. Germline loops: CDR1 SEHNR, CDR2 FQNEAQ (reference sequence). This CDR3 comprises 13 residues. The DNA of the CDR3 is TGTGCCAGCAGCCCTATAAGCTCCTACGAGCAGTACTTC. It codes for CASSPISSYEQYF.

V gene TRBV7-9 combines with J gene TRBJ2-7, with D unresolved. The CDR3 contains 14 residues. V was clipped by 4 bases and J by 4 bases, with 14 bases between them. In germline, CDR1 is SEHNR, CDR2 FQNEAQ (reference sequence). CDR3 coding DNA: TGTGCCAGCAGCTCAACAGCCAACCCGTACGAGCAGTACTTC. It encodes CASSSTANPYEQYF.

V gene TRBV11-1 combines with J gene TRBJ2-1, with D possibly being TRBD1 (6 bases). Between the trimmed V and J ends, which lost 1 base and 4 bases, there was a span of 11 bases. Germline assignment: CDR1 SGHAT and CDR2 FQDESV (reference sequence). The CDR3 sequence is 15 residues long. The CDR3 DNA reads as TGTGCCAGCAGCTTAGATGGGCAGGGGTACAATGAGCAGTTCTTC. Protein product: CASSLDGQGYNEQFF.

The V gene is TRBV27, the J gene TRBJ1-4; TRBD1 matches at 9 bases. Trimming removed 8 bases from V and 6 bases from J; junction bases left unmatched: 13. This CDR3 has 16 amino acids. Germline V CDR1 and CDR2: MNHEY, SMNVEV (reference sequence). The DNA of the CDR3 is TGTGCCAGCTACCCTACAGGGGGCGGTGGGTATGAAAAACTGTTTTTT. It encodes CASYPTGGGGYEKLFF.

The V gene is TRBV4-1, the J gene TRBJ2-5; 12 nucleotides line up with TRBD1. Germline CDR1 MGHRA, CDR2 YSYEKL. The junction had 5 bases not matched to a gene; V was cut back by 1 base and J by 5 bases. The CDR3 sequence is 16 residues long. CDR3 sequence reads: CASSQGGTGGAETQYF. The CDR3 DNA reads TGCGCCAGCAGCCAAGGAGGGACAGGGGGCGCGGAGACCCAGTACTTC.

This clone was observed once. This chain connects TRBV29-1 to TRBJ2-1; D is possibly TRBD2 (6 bases). The germline V and J ends were trimmed by 7 bases and 7 bases, with 14 bases remaining between them. CDR1 and CDR2 (germline): SQVTM, ANQGSEA. The length of the CDR3 is 12 residues. The CDR3 here is CSAAEGRNEQFF. Written as DNA, the CDR3 is TGCAGCGCCGCGGAGGGGCGGAATGAGCAGTTCTTC.

The V call is TRBV6-5, the J call TRBJ1-2; D not certain. The length of the CDR3 is 14 residues. V was pared by 0 bases and J by 0 bases, with 5 bases between. The germline CDR1 and CDR2 sequences are MNHEY and SVGAGI. The CDR3 sequence is CASSYSRTNYGYTF. DNA of the CDR3: TGTGCCAGCAGTTACTCGAGGACTAACTATGGCTACACCTTC.

The rearrangement joins TRBV6-5 to TRBJ2-7, with TRBD1 matching 7 bases. From germline, CDR1 is MNHEY and CDR2 SVGAGI. With V trimmed by 2 bases and J by 1 base, 5 bases remained unmatched. The CDR3 consists of 15 residues. CDR3 residues: CASSYDRDVSYEQYF. The CDR3 bases are TGTGCCAGCAGTTACGACAGGGACGTATCCTACGAGCAGTACTTC.

V gene TRBV9 combines with J gene TRBJ1-6, with D unresolved. Trimming left V 0 bases short and J 9 bases short, with 10 bases between. The CDR3 has 14 residues. Germline V gene sequence: CDR1 SGDLS, CDR2 YYNGEE. CDR3 DNA: TGTGCCAGCAGCGTAGGAGGCCCCTCTTCACCCCTCCACTTT. Translated, it gives CASSVGGPSSPLHF.

This sequence joins TRBV19 and TRBJ1-5; 7 bases agree with TRBD1. The trim removed 10 bases at V and 4 bases at J, leaving 13 bases unmatched. This CDR3 comprises 15 residues. The germline V gene encodes CDR1 LNHDA and CDR2 SQIVND (reference sequence). The CDR3 bases are TGTGCCACCCAGGGAACAGGGGTTTCGAATCAGCCCCAGCATTTT. Protein sequence: CATQGTGVSNQPQHF.

This clone was observed a single time. Other DNA sequences in this sample translate to the same CDR3. This chain uses TRBV5-1 with TRBJ2-5, with 8 bases fitting TRBD1. There are 15 residues in the CDR3. Unmatched junction bases numbered 4, after V lost 1 base and J lost 2 bases. Germline V gene sequence: CDR1 SGHRS, CDR2 YFSETQ. CDR3 nucleotide sequence: TGCGCCAGCAGCTTGACAGGGGGGCCTCAAGAGACCCAGTACTTC. It is translated as CASSLTGGPQETQYF.

The chain combines TRBV10-3 with TRBJ2-7; TRBD1 is a possible D gene (6 bases). V was clipped by 3 bases and J by 0 bases, with 18 bases between them. The CDR3 totals 17 residues. The germline CDR1 and CDR2 sequences are ENHRY and SYGVKD. The CDR3 protein is CAISDPRTGLSSYEQYF. CDR3 DNA sequence: TGTGCCATCAGTGATCCCCGTACAGGGCTAAGCTCCTACGAGCAGTACTTC.

V and J are TRBV10-2 and TRBJ2-2, with 9 bases matching TRBD1. The germline CDR1 and CDR2 sequences are WSHSY and SAAADI. After removal of 6 bases from V and 7 bases from J, the junction contained 6 bases not matched to a gene. The CDR3 contains 14 residues. CDR3 nucleotide sequence: TGCGCCAGCAGGGAACAGGGGGCCGACGGGGAGCTGTTTTTT. This gives the protein CASREQGADGELFF.

This clone was seen once. This sequence joins TRBV11-2 and TRBJ2-2; D may be TRBD2 (6 bases). V lost 5 bases and J lost 5, with 18 bases in between. CDR1 and CDR2 (germline): SGHAT, FQNNGV. This CDR3 comprises 16 residues. Written as DNA, the CDR3 is TGTGCCAGCAGCAGTGGTTTGGGAGGCGGTACCGGGGAGCTGTTTTTT. This sequence encodes CASSSGLGGGTGELFF.

The sample holds one count of this clone. V is TRBV29-1 and J is TRBJ2-2; maybe TRBD2 (6 bases). V was cut by 8 bases and J by 5 bases, with 18 bases left in between. The CDR3 consists of 14 residues. Per germline, CDR1 SQVTM and CDR2 ANQGSEA. The CDR3 spells CSPGLPAGTGELFF. CDR3 nucleotides: TGCAGCCCGGGACTTCCTGCCGGAACCGGGGAGCTGTTTTTT.

J is TRBJ1-2 and V is TRBV6-5; 8 nucleotides agree with TRBD1. Trimming took 2 bases from V and 6 from J; bases not matched to a gene: 2. The germline V gene encodes CDR1 MNHEY and CDR2 SVGAGI. The length of the CDR3 is 13 residues. The CDR3 sequence: CASSYTTGDGYTF. CDR3 nucleotides: TGTGCCAGCAGTTACACGACAGGGGATGGCTACACCTTC.